This T cell receptor (beta chain) was sequenced in a study of blood T cell repertoires in COVID-19. Germline CDR1 MNHEY, CDR2 SVGAGI. This CDR3 region has 13 residues. Between the trimmed V and J ends, which lost 6 bases and 9 bases, there was a span of 12 bases. This table comes from immunoSEQ multiplex PCR, and its TCRdb copy is limited to in-frame clones, with some not included. This sample has 100,000 to 150,000 clones; 85% occur once, and the top ten carry less than 3.5%. The V gene is TRBV6-5, the J gene TRBJ1-6; the D is unclear. Sequenced: peripheral blood. The source of this sequence is a woman of 80 years or more with COVID-19, enrolled during active disease. CDR3 loop: CASRPSSGSPLHF. The CDR3 nucleotides are TGTGCCAGCAGGCCTTCGAGTGGTTCACCCCTCCACTTT.